One sample yielded the 15 T cell receptor beta chains listed below, sequenced in a study of blood T cell repertoires in COVID-19. The assay was immunoSEQ multiplex PCR, and TCRdb's table has in-frame clones only and misses some. The data show over 130,000 clones, around 73% seen once. The specimen sequenced was peripheral blood. The origin of the receptors is a woman aged 45-65 years with active or convalescent COVID-19.

The chain is built from TRBV9 and TRBJ2-3; 12 bases are a match to TRBD2. V dropped 4 bases and J dropped 1; count of bases not matched to a gene: 4. CDR1 and CDR2 from the germline V gene are SGDLS and YYNGEE. CDR3 length equals 16 residues. The CDR3 DNA sequence: TGTGCCAGCAGCCCCCTAGCGGGGGGGGGCACAGATACGCAGTATTTT. It codes for CASSPLAGGGTDTQYF.

The V call is TRBV11-1, the J call TRBJ2-5, with 8 bases lining up with TRBD2. Per germline, CDR1 SGHAT and CDR2 FQDESV (reference sequence). V shed 4 bases, J shed 2 bases, and the junction held 6 bases outside the gene matches. The CDR3 runs to 15 residues. The CDR3 DNA sequence: TGTGCCAGCAGCTCCAACGCGGGAGGACAAGAGACCCAGTACTTC. Translation gives CASSSNAGGQETQYF.

This clone appeared a few times. The chain employs TRBV3-1 (or the pseudogene TRBV3-2) and TRBJ2-1, with TRBD2 as a possible D gene (6 bases). The CDR3 is 15 residues long. Germline CDR1 is LGHDT and CDR2 is YNNKEL (reference sequence). V lost 3 bases and J lost 4, with 13 bases in between. The DNA of the CDR3 is TGTGCCAGCAGCCAGGACTACCAACCATACAATGAGCAGTTCTTC. Protein: CASSQDYQPYNEQFF.

Notes on this clone: Other DNA sequences within the sample encode an identical CDR3. The rearrangement joins TRBV19 to TRBJ2-6; D is uncertain. There are 17 residues in the CDR3. Germline V gene lookup returns CDR1 LNHDA and CDR2 SQIVND (reference sequence). V was shortened by 2 bases and J by 4 bases, with 15 bases between the two germline ends. The CDR3 DNA reads as TGTGCCAGTAGTATACTTTTACGGAGTTCCGGGGCCAACGTCCTGACTTTC. Encoded protein: CASSILLRSSGANVLTF.

This chain links TRBV7-2 with TRBJ2-1; no clear D. Germline V gene data show CDR1 as SGHTA and CDR2 as FQGNSA. This CDR3 comprises 15 residues. The V end lost 3 bases, the J end lost 8 bases, and 17 bases lay between the germline ends. CDR3 nucleotide sequence: TGTGCCAGCAGCTTTTCCCCTCGCGCGATCTATGAGCAGTTCTTC. Translation gives CASSFSPRAIYEQFF. The full variable domain, completed using reference TRBV7-2 and TRBJ2-1, is GAGVSQSPSNKVTEKGKDVELRCDPISGHTALYWYRQSLGQGLEFLIYFQGNSAPDKSGLPSDRFSAERTGGSVSTLTIQRTQQEDSAVYLCASSFSPRAIYEQFFGPGTRLTVL.

V gene TRBV28 combines with J gene TRBJ2-7, with a tentative D call TRBD1 (6 bases). V was shortened by 6 bases and J by 5 bases, with 17 bases between the two germline ends. Germline CDR1 is MDHEN and CDR2 is SYDVKM. The CDR3 totals 14 residues. CDR3 residues: CASRDVTGRHEQYF. The CDR3 DNA is TGTGCCAGCAGGGACGTGACAGGACGCCACGAGCAGTACTTC.

The chain links TRBV6-5 to TRBJ2-7; TRBD1 matches at 9 bases. Germline trimming cut 4 bases from V and 2 bases from J; bases unmatched to any gene: 3. This CDR3 spans 14 amino acids. From germline, CDR1 is MNHEY and CDR2 SVGAGI. The CDR3 spells CASSFDRGTYEQYF. The CDR3 DNA follows: TGTGCCAGCAGTTTCGACAGGGGGACCTACGAGCAGTACTTC.

The chain couples TRBV2 to TRBJ2-5; 9 nucleotides agree with TRBD1. The CDR3 sequence is 15 residues long. Trimming took 4 bases from V and 5 from J; bases not matched to a gene: 8. Germline V gives CDR1 SNHLY, CDR2 FYNNEI. CDR3: CASSARQGEWETQYF. The CDR3 DNA follows: TGTGCCAGCAGTGCTCGACAGGGGGAGTGGGAGACCCAGTACTTC.

The chain combines TRBV28 with TRBJ1-4, with 10 nucleotides matching TRBD1. From germline, CDR1 is MDHEN and CDR2 SYDVKM. The J segment lost 8 bases and the V segment lost 4 bases, leaving 4 bases of the junction unmatched. This CDR3 contains 14 residues. CDR3 nucleotides: TGTGCCAGCAGTTCGGGACAGGGGCGGGAAAAACTGTTTTTT. Protein: CASSSGQGREKLFF.

V gene TRBV5-1 combines with J gene TRBJ2-3; TRBD1 agrees at 7 bases. From germline, CDR1 is SGHRS and CDR2 YFSETQ. The CDR3 contains 16 residues. Trimming at V came to 0 bases and at J to 0 bases, leaving 4 bases not matched to a gene. Written as DNA, the CDR3 is TGCGCCAGCAGCTTGGAGGGACAGCTCAGCACAGATACGCAGTATTTT. This translates into CASSLEGQLSTDTQYF. Variable domain in full (rest from reference TRBV5-1 and TRBJ2-3): KAGVTQTPRYLIKTRGQQVTLSCSPISGHRSVSWYQQTPGQGLQFLFEYFSETQRNKGNFPGRFSGRQFSNSRSEMNVSTLELGDSALYLCASSLEGQLSTDTQYFGPGTRLTVL.

J is TRBJ1-4 and V is TRBV28, with 7 nucleotides matching TRBD1. Germline loops: CDR1 MDHEN, CDR2 SYDVKM. This CDR3 is 12 amino acids long. The V and J ends lost 9 bases and 4 bases, in that order; junction bases with no gene match: 2. CDR3 in DNA: TGTGCCAGTAACAGGGGTAATGAAAAACTGTTTTTT. It specifies CASNRGNEKLFF.

This clone was counted a few times. The chain links TRBV28 to TRBJ2-1; 10 nucleotides agree with TRBD1. Germline V gene data show CDR1 as MDHEN and CDR2 as SYDVKM. Unmatched junction bases numbered 6, after V lost 5 bases and J lost 8 bases. The CDR3 loop spans 14 amino acids. CDR3 coding DNA: TGTGCCAGCAGTGGGGACAGGGGTGACGATGAGCAGTTCTTC. Protein sequence: CASSGDRGDDEQFF.

This chain uses TRBV5-6 with TRBJ2-7; 8 bases are shared with TRBD1. V gave up 4 bases and J gave up 4 bases; unmatched junction bases: 7. The CDR3 has 14 amino acids. Per germline, CDR1 SGHDT and CDR2 YYEEEE. DNA of the CDR3: TGTGCCAGCAGCCGGACAGGGAATAGGTACGAGCAGTACTTC. It translates to CASSRTGNRYEQYF. Full variable domain (outside the CDR3, taken from reference TRBV5-6 and TRBJ2-7): DAGVTQSPTHLIKTRGQQVTLRCSPKSGHDTVSWYQQALGQGPQFIFQYYEEEERQRGNFPDRFSGHQFPNYSSELNVNALLLGDSALYLCASSRTGNRYEQYFGPGTRLTVT.

The chain employs TRBV9 and TRBJ2-2; 12 bases are shared with TRBD1. The CDR3 contains 17 residues. Trimming removed 3 bases from V and 4 bases from J; junction bases left unmatched: 7. CDR1 SGDLS and CDR2 YYNGEE come from the germline V gene. Here the CDR3 reads CASSGPGQGAVTGELFF. CDR3 nucleotides: TGTGCCAGCAGCGGACCGGGACAGGGGGCGGTCACCGGGGAGCTGTTTTTT.

CDR3 sequence (DNA): TGTGCCAGCAGCGCCAATCTGGGACAGGGAGGACGAAGTTATGGCTACACCTTC. This sequence encodes CASSANLGQGGRSYGYTF. This chain uses TRBV9 with TRBJ1-2; 9 nucleotides agree with TRBD1. The CDR3 has 18 residues. Germline lookup yields CDR1 SGDLS and CDR2 YYNGEE. With V trimmed by 3 bases and J by 5 bases, 17 bases remained unmatched.